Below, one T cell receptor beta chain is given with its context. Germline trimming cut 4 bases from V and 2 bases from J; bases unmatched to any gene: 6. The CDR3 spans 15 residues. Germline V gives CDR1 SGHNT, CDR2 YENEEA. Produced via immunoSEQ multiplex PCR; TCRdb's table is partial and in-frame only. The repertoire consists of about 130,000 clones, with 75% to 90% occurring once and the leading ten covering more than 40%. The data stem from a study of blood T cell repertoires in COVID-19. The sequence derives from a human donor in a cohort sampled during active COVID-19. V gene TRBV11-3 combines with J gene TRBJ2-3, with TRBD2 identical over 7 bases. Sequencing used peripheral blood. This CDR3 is CASSSGRQDTDTQYF. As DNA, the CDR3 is TGTGCCAGCAGCTCCGGGAGGCAAGACACAGATACGCAGTATTTT.